A selection of T cell receptor beta chains follows, all from one sample in a study of T cell responses to AZD1222 COVID-19 vaccine. Assay: immunoSEQ multiplex PCR; the TCRdb copy retains only in-frame clones and omits some. The sample consists of about 130,000 clones, 85% to 90% of them appearing once. Sample: peripheral blood, taken on day 0 of AZD1222 vaccination. These receptor sequences come from an adult in good health. The CDR3 runs from the conserved cysteine through the conserved F or W. D genes are given only for firm matches. Some rows have no size entry. The others give once, few or many, or a class for an expanded clone.

J | size | V | D | DNA | CDR3
TRBJ1-2 | - | TRBV19 | TRBD1 | TGTGCCAGTAGTTTCGCCGGGACAGAAGTCAACTATGGCTACACCTTC | CASSFAGTEVNYGYTF
TRBJ1-2 | once | TRBV18 | TRBD1 | TGTGCCAGCTCACCTTCGGGACAGGGCTATGGCTACACCTTC | CASSPSGQGYGYTF
TRBJ1-5 | - | TRBV6-2/TRBV6-3 | - | TGTGCCAGCAGCCACGGACGGAATCAGCCCCAGCATTTT | CASSHGRNQPQHF
TRBJ2-7 | - | TRBV29-1 | - | TGCAGCGGGAGGGGCGGCGCGGGGAGCCTGCAAGAGCAGTACTTC | CSGRGGAGSLQEQYF
TRBJ2-3 | - | TRBV5-1 | - | TGCGCCAGCAGCTGGTCCCCCGGATCGGTCACAGATACGCAGTATTTT | CASSWSPGSVTDTQYF
TRBJ2-3 | - | TRBV13 | TRBD2 | TGTGCCAGCAGCCCGGGACTAGCGGGGGCCACAGATACGCAGTATTTT | CASSPGLAGATDTQYF
TRBJ1-2 | - | TRBV24-1 | - | TGTGCCACCAGTGTTGCCCCAGGTGCTGGCTACACCTTC | CATSVAPGAGYTF
TRBJ2-2 | - | TRBV19 | TRBD1 | TGTGCCAGTAGTATTGGACAGGCCAACACCGGGGAGCTGTTTTTT | CASSIGQANTGELFF
TRBJ1-3 | few | TRBV5-5 | - | TGTGCCAGCAGCCACACACAAGCAAGCTCTGGAAACACCATATATTTT | CASSHTQASSGNTIYF
TRBJ1-4 | - | TRBV7-9 | - | TGTGCCAGCAGCTTATGGGGGGCAACTAATGAAAAACTGTTTTTT | CASSLWGATNEKLFF
TRBJ1-5 | once | TRBV28 | - | TGTGCCAGCAGGGGGGGAATCGGGCACAGAGACAATCAGCCCCAGCATTTT | CASRGGIGHRDNQPQHF
TRBJ2-1 | - | TRBV3-1/TRBV3-2 | - | TGTGCCAGCAGCCGGACAGTCCACAATGAGCAGTTCTTC | CASSRTVHNEQFF
TRBJ1-1 | - | TRBV6-2/TRBV6-3 | - | TGTGCCAGCAGTTACGGTGGCAGGGGAAACACTGAAGCTTTCTTT | CASSYGGRGNTEAFF
TRBJ2-2 | - | TRBV5-1 | - | TGCGCCAGCATCTTAGATTATCCCGGGGAGCTGTTTTTT | CASILDYPGELFF
TRBJ1-1 | - | TRBV20-1 | - | TGCAGTGCTAGTCAGGGTCTCGCTTGGGCTTTCTTT | CSASQGLAWAFF
TRBJ1-1 | - | TRBV5-4 | TRBD1 | TGTGCCAGCAGCAAGACAGGGGGCGGGACTGAAGCTTTCTTT | CASSKTGGGTEAFF
TRBJ1-4 | - | TRBV5-1 | TRBD1 | TGCGCCAGCGGGACAGGGGGAGTAAGCGAAAAACTGTTTTTT | CASGTGGVSEKLFF
TRBJ1-6 | few | TRBV27 | - | TGTGCCAGCAGTTTCTGGGGGGGAGATTCACCCCTCCACTTT | CASSFWGGDSPLHF
TRBJ1-6 | few | TRBV7-9 | - | TGTGCCAGCAGCTTAGTAAGGGGTACAGGGATGTATTCACCCCTCCACTTT | CASSLVRGTGMYSPLHF
TRBJ2-7 | once | TRBV7-2 | - | TGTGCCAGCAGCACCCGGGACCGCGCTTACGAGCAGTACTTC | CASSTRDRAYEQYF
TRBJ1-5 | once | TRBV5-6 | - | TGTGCCAGCAGCCGACAGATCCATAGCAATCAGCCCCAGCATTTT | CASSRQIHSNQPQHF
TRBJ2-7 | - | TRBV7-2 | - | TGTGCCAGCAGCCCCAACCGACTTGAGCAGTACTTC | CASSPNRLEQYF
TRBJ2-7 | - | TRBV7-6 | TRBD2 | TGTGCCAGCAGCTACTACCCCTCGTCTAGCGGGGGGTTCTCCTACGAGCAGTACTTC | CASSYYPSSSGGFSYEQYF
TRBJ2-7 | - | TRBV19 | - | TGTGCCAGTAGTATTCGGATAGAACAGGGAAGCCACGAGCAGTACTTC | CASSIRIEQGSHEQYF
TRBJ2-5 | - | TRBV5-1 | - | TGCGCCAGCAGCTTTTGGGGTGGCGAGACCCAGTACTTC | CASSFWGGETQYF
TRBJ2-5 | - | TRBV6-5 | TRBD1 | TGTGCCAGCAGCCCGGACAGGGGCCAAGAGACCCAGTACTTC | CASSPDRGQETQYF
TRBJ1-1 | - | TRBV5-6 | - | TGTGCCAGCAGCTTCTCGCAGACTGAAGCTTTCTTT | CASSFSQTEAFF
TRBJ1-1 | - | TRBV3-1/TRBV3-2 | - | TGTGCCAGCCAACGGGGTGGACCCAAGCCACGAGGTGGAGCTTTCTTT | CASQRGGPKPRGGAFF
TRBJ2-5 | few | TRBV18 | - | TGTGCCAGCTTGAATGGGGCATGGGAGACCCAGTACTTC | CASLNGAWETQYF
TRBJ2-3 | - | TRBV6-5 | - | TGTGCCAGCAGCAAGGGAACAGATACGCAGTATTTT | CASSKGTDTQYF
TRBJ1-5 | - | TRBV7-2 | TRBD1 | TGTGCCAGCAGCTTAGAGGGACAGCCCAATCAGCCCCAGCATTTT | CASSLEGQPNQPQHF
TRBJ2-1 | - | TRBV5-1 | TRBD1 | TGCGCCAGCACCAGGGACAGGGACCACAATGAGCAGTTCTTC | CASTRDRDHNEQFF
TRBJ1-2 | - | TRBV2 | - | TGTGCCAGCAGAGGGGACACGGATGGCTACACCTTC | CASRGDTDGYTF
TRBJ2-1 | - | TRBV5-8 | - | TGTGCCAGCAGCCCCCCGCGGGGTGAGGGGCATAGGAGCAATGAGCAGTTCTTC | CASSPPRGEGHRSNEQFF
TRBJ2-1 | - | TRBV6-6 | TRBD2 | TGTGCCAGCAGTAAACGGACTAGCGTGGACTACAATGAGCAGTTCTTC | CASSKRTSVDYNEQFF
TRBJ1-4 | - | TRBV5-5 | - | TGTGCCAGCAGCTTTCCTAAGGGGCCGGGAGAAAAACTGTTTTTT | CASSFPKGPGEKLFF
TRBJ1-3 | - | TRBV10-2 | - | TGCGCCAGCAATCGGGACGGTGACTCTGGAAACACCATATATTTT | CASNRDGDSGNTIYF
TRBJ1-3 | - | TRBV18 | - | TGTGCCAGCTCACCGGGGCTCGGAGCCTTAGGGACCATATATTTT | CASSPGLGALGTIYF
TRBJ1-2 | - | TRBV29-1 | - | TGCAGCGTTATGGACGCTCCCAACCACGGGGGATATGGCTACACCTTC | CSVMDAPNHGGYGYTF
TRBJ1-2 | - | TRBV19 | - | TGTGCCAGTAGATCACCCTCGACAGGCCCCCTTTATGGCTACACCTTC | CASRSPSTGPLYGYTF
TRBJ2-5 | - | TRBV27 | TRBD2 | TGTGCCAGCAGTCCAGGGACTAGCGGGAAAGAGACCCAGTACTTC | CASSPGTSGKETQYF
TRBJ2-7 | few | TRBV11-3 | - | TGTGCCAGCAGCTTAGGGGGGGCGAGTGAGCAGTACTTC | CASSLGGASEQYF
TRBJ2-4 | - | TRBV18 | - | TGTGCCAGCTCACCAAGGGCAGTCGAAAACATTCAGTACTTC | CASSPRAVENIQYF
TRBJ2-1 | once | TRBV7-2 | TRBD2 | TGTGCCAGCAGCAAGACTAGCGGGGAGCGGCAGTTCTTC | CASSKTSGERQFF
TRBJ1-1 | - | TRBV5-1 | - | TGCGCCAGCAGCTTGTTAGCGAACACTGAAGCTTTCTTT | CASSLLANTEAFF
TRBJ2-7 | - | TRBV3-1/TRBV3-2 | - | TGTGCCAGCAGCCAAGACTACGGGGTGGGCGAGCAGTACTTC | CASSQDYGVGEQYF